The T cell receptor beta chain under discussion was sequenced for a study of blood T cell repertoires in COVID-19. Study-level background: The United States, Italy and Spain provided the acute and convalescent COVID-19 samples. From T cells, B-cell-depleted T cells, or PBMCs came the material, which was cDNA or gDNA.

The CDR3 has 14 residues. In germline, CDR1 is MDHEN, CDR2 SYDVKM. The junction had 4 bases not matched to a gene; V was cut back by 6 bases and J by 4 bases. How the authors handled the data: By means of reference gene primer amplification, nucleated cell counts were estimated. Here immunoSEQ multiplex PCR was the method, and the copy in TCRdb shows in-frame clones only, minus some. The V and J calls and clone size are taken from that table; D and trimming were inferred from the DNA. The sample includes some 120,000 clones, roughly 88% of them seen just once. The sequence was obtained from a woman aged 50 to 65 with active or convalescent COVID-19. Specimen: peripheral blood. The chain uses TRBV28 and TRBJ1-3; 9 bases map to TRBD1. CDR3: CASRPGQGGNTIYF. CDR3 in DNA: TGTGCCAGCAGGCCGGGACAGGGAGGAAACACCATATATTTT.